These 18 T cell receptor beta chains originate from one sample sequenced in a study of cytomegalovirus exposure and HLA in healthy donors. PCR amplification relied on 60 Vbeta primers (plus 13 Jbeta primers). Produced via immunoSEQ multiplex PCR; TCRdb's table is partial and in-frame only. The data hold 62,000 or so clones, with approximately 83% observed a single time. Sequencing was performed on PBMCs. These receptors were collected from a man aged 25 to 40 in good health and CMV-seronegative.

The chain recombines TRBV5-4 with TRBJ1-2; D ambiguous. There are 14 residues in the CDR3. Looked up from germline, CDR1 is SGHNT and CDR2 is YYREEE (reference sequence). V was cut by 5 bases and J by 2 bases, with 13 bases left in between. CDR3 sequence (DNA): TGTGCCAGCAGTCTGTCGGGAGAAAACTATGGCTACACCTTC. This sequence encodes CASSLSGENYGYTF.

The genes are TRBV19 and TRBJ2-7; TRBD1 aligns across 9 bases. The CDR3 loop spans 17 amino acids. With 5 bases clipped from V and 1 base from J, the junction kept 12 bases outside the gene matches. Germline assignment: CDR1 LNHDA and CDR2 SQIVND (reference sequence). The DNA for the CDR3 is TGTGCCAGTAGTGCTCCCCCGGGACAGGGAAGTTCCTACGAGCAGTACTTC. Its translation: CASSAPPGQGSSYEQYF. The full variable domain, its missing parts supplied by reference TRBV19 and TRBJ2-7, is DGGITQSPKYLFRKEGQNVTLSCEQNLNHDAMYWYRQDPGQGLRLIYYSQIVNDFQKGDIAEGYSVSREKKESFPLTVTSAQKNPTAFYLCASSAPPGQGSSYEQYFGPGTRLTVT.

The chain carries TRBV7-2 and TRBJ2-2; the D gene is possibly TRBD1 (6 bases). V dropped 4 bases and J dropped 7 bases, with 13 bases sitting between them. This CDR3 comprises 14 residues. The germline V gene encodes CDR1 SGHTA and CDR2 FQGNSA. The CDR3: CASSWDNQVGELFF. Written as DNA, the CDR3 is TGTGCCAGCAGCTGGGACAATCAGGTCGGGGAGCTGTTTTTT.

The rearrangement links TRBV7-7 to TRBJ2-1, with D maybe TRBD1 (5 bases). The ends were cut back, 5 bases at V and 6 bases at J, with 11 bases in the middle. The CDR3 spans 13 residues. Germline values: CDR1 SSHAT, CDR2 FNYEAQ (reference sequence). The DNA for the CDR3 is TGTGCCAGCAGCCTTTGGGGCGCCAATGAGCAGTTCTTC. This gives the protein CASSLWGANEQFF.

Only a few counts were recorded for this clone. The V call is TRBV2, the J call TRBJ2-3; 11 bases map to TRBD1. Germline loops: CDR1 SNHLY, CDR2 FYNNEI. The CDR3 covers 16 residues. V trimming: 6 bases; J trimming: 5 bases; junction bases outside the gene matches: 10. As DNA, the CDR3 is TGTGCCAGCAGATCTGGACCGGGACAGGGGGTAGATACGCAGTATTTT. Translated, it gives CASRSGPGQGVDTQYF.

Concerning this clone itself: Likely a read error: the CDR3 ends without its conserved phenylalanine or tryptophan. J is TRBJ2-2 and V is TRBV7-9; D not certain. Deletions cut 5 bases from V and 5 bases from J, with 12 bases between. CDR1 is SEHNR, CDR2 FQNEAQ, per germline (reference sequence). This CDR3 is 14 amino acids long. CDR3 bases: TGTGCCAGCAGCCACCGAACGGAAACCGGGGAGCTGTTTTCT. Residues: CASSHRTETGELFS.

The chain uses TRBV4-1 and TRBJ2-2; D is ambiguous. Germline CDR1 is MGHRA and CDR2 is YSYEKL. V dropped 2 bases and J dropped 5 bases, with 12 bases sitting between them. This CDR3 contains 15 residues. CDR3 in amino acids: CASSQPWASTGELFF. In DNA form, the CDR3 reads TGCGCCAGCAGCCAACCCTGGGCCAGTACCGGGGAGCTGTTTTTT.

The CDR3 protein is CATQGGLQGDGYTF. Here the CDR3 DNA reads TGTGCCACCCAGGGGGGATTACAAGGTGATGGCTACACCTTC. V gene TRBV19 combines with J gene TRBJ1-2; 7 nucleotides align to TRBD1. This CDR3 comprises 14 residues. With V trimmed by 10 bases and J by 6 bases, 14 bases remained unmatched. The germline gives CDR1 LNHDA, CDR2 SQIVND (reference sequence).

The V call is TRBV11-2, the J call TRBJ2-1; 12 bases fit TRBD2. V was pared by 5 bases and J by 5 bases, with 4 bases of the junction left unmatched. This CDR3 comprises 15 residues. Germline V gene lookup returns CDR1 SGHAT and CDR2 FQNNGV. CDR3 bases: TGTGCCAGCAGCAGGACTAGCGGGGAGGACAATGAGCAGTTCTTC. Translating it yields CASSRTSGEDNEQFF.

This clone was seen only once. V usage is TRBV7-2 and J usage is TRBJ1-5; perhaps TRBD1 as D (6 bases). V lost 2 bases and J 7 bases, leaving 9 bases between the germline ends. Per germline, CDR1 SGHTA and CDR2 FQGNSA. This CDR3 has 13 residues. CDR3 sequence reads: CASSLLGAQPQHF. The CDR3, as DNA: TGTGCCAGCAGCTTATTGGGGGCCCAGCCCCAGCATTTT.

This clone has more than one count but fewer than ten. The V gene is TRBV4-3, the J gene TRBJ2-1; D possibly corresponds to TRBD2 (6 bases). The germline V and J ends were trimmed by 1 base and 7 bases, with 17 bases remaining between them. In germline, CDR1 is LGHNA, CDR2 YSLEER. CDR3 size: 16 residues. The CDR3 sequence: CASSQGDLAALNEQFF. In nucleotides, the CDR3 is TGCGCCAGCAGCCAAGGCGACTTAGCGGCGTTGAATGAGCAGTTCTTC.

J is TRBJ2-5 and V is TRBV7-9; 11 bases agree with TRBD2. CDR3 size: 15 residues. V shed 5 bases, J shed 5 bases, and the junction held 7 bases outside the gene matches. Germline loops: CDR1 SEHNR, CDR2 FQNEAQ (reference sequence). The CDR3 bases are TGTGCCAGCAGCACCTTAGCGGGAGGGCTGGAGACCCAGTACTTC. Translating it yields CASSTLAGGLETQYF.

This rearrangement joins TRBV25-1 to TRBJ2-3, with D tentatively TRBD1 (7 bases). The V and J ends lost 5 bases and 5 bases respectively, with 11 bases between them. Germline values: CDR1 MGHDK, CDR2 SYGVNS. The CDR3 loop spans 13 amino acids. Here the CDR3 reads CASSRQGLDTQYF. As DNA, the CDR3 is TGTGCCAGCAGTCGACAGGGACTAGATACGCAGTATTTT. The entire variable domain, with the rest obtained from reference TRBV25-1 and TRBJ2-3, is as follows: EADIYQTPRYLVIGTGKKITLECSQTMGHDKMYWYQQDPGMELHLIHYSYGVNSTEKGDLSSESTVSRIRTEHFPLTLESARPSHTSQYLCASSRQGLDTQYFGPGTRLTVL.

This clone was seen only once. V is TRBV7-2 and J is TRBJ2-7; TRBD1 agrees at 11 bases. Germline values: CDR1 SGHTA, CDR2 FQGNSA. The V and J ends lost 5 bases and 3 bases, in that order; junction bases with no gene match: 6. The CDR3 has 15 amino acids. This chain's CDR3 is CASSRTGTGGYEQYF. For the CDR3, the DNA is TGTGCCAGCAGCCGTACCGGGACAGGGGGCTACGAGCAGTACTTC. The full variable domain, rest sourced from reference TRBV7-2 and TRBJ2-7, is GAGVSQSPSNKVTEKGKDVELRCDPISGHTALYWYRQSLGQGLEFLIYFQGNSAPDKSGLPSDRFSAERTGGSVSTLTIQRTQQEDSAVYLCASSRTGTGGYEQYFGPGTRLTVT.

The V and J genes are TRBV12-5 and TRBJ2-3; TRBD2 agrees at 13 bases. The V segment lost 5 bases and the J segment 9 bases; nucleotides outside the gene matches: 29. CDR1 is LGHNT and CDR2 is FRNRAP in the germline V gene. This CDR3 region has 22 residues. The DNA of the CDR3 is TGTGCTAGTGGTCACGAAGGAGGGACTAGCGGGATTGAGGTCCGAGGAACTGCGACGCAGTATTTT. This encodes CASGHEGGTSGIEVRGTATQYF.

The V gene is TRBV4-1, the J gene TRBJ2-3; the D is unclear. Trimming pared 0 bases from V and 2 bases from J, leaving 9 bases between. The CDR3 is made up of 15 amino acids. The V gene's germline CDR1 is MGHRA and CDR2 YSYEKL. As DNA, the CDR3 is TGCGCCAGCAGCCAAGACGGTCTATTCACAGATACGCAGTATTTT. The encoded protein is CASSQDGLFTDTQYF.

This clone was counted once. The chain couples TRBV7-9 to TRBJ1-1, with 9 nucleotides matching TRBD1. With V trimmed by 3 bases and J by 6 bases, 2 bases remained unmatched. The CDR3 is 13 residues long. Germline CDR1 and CDR2: SEHNR and FQNEAQ (reference sequence). CDR3 coding DNA: TGTGCCAGCAGCTTTACAGGGGGCGCTGAAGCTTTCTTT. It translates to CASSFTGGAEAFF. The whole variable domain, filled in from reference TRBV7-9 and TRBJ1-1, reads DTGVSQNPRHKITKRGQNVTFRCDPISEHNRLYWYRQTLGQGPEFLTYFQNEAQLEKSRLLSDRFSAERPKGSFSTLEIQRTEQGDSAMYLCASSFTGGAEAFFGQGTRLTVV.

V gene TRBV6-1 combines with J gene TRBJ2-5; 10 nucleotides align to TRBD1. Germline V gene data show CDR1 as MNHNS and CDR2 as SASEGT. This CDR3 has 14 amino acids. V shed 2 bases and J 4 bases; nucleotides not matched to a gene: 1. In DNA, the CDR3 is TGTGCCAGCAGTGAATGGACAGGGGGAGAGACCCAGTACTTC. This codes for CASSEWTGGETQYF.